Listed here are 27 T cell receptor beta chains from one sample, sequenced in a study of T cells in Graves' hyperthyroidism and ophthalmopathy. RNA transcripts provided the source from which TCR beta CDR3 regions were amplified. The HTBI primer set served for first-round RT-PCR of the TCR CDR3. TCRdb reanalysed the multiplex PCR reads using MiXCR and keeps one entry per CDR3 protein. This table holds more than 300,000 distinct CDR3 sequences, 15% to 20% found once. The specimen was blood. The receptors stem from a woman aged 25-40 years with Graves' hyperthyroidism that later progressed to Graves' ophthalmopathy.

The DNA of the CDR3 is TGTGCCAGCAGCTGGGGACTTCAGACCTCGTACCAAGAGACCCAGTACTTC. It specifies CASSWGLQTSYQETQYF. The chain couples TRBV7-2 to TRBJ2-5; tentative D call: TRBD2 (6 bases). Germline loops: CDR1 SGHTA, CDR2 FQGNSA. V was cut by 4 bases and J by 0 bases, with 18 bases left in between. This CDR3 is built from 17 residues.

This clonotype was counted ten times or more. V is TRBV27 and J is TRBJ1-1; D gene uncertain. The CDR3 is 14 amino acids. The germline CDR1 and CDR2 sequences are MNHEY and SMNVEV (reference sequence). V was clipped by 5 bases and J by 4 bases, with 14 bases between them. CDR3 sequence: CASSGPSGSTEAFF. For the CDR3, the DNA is TGTGCCAGCAGTGGACCCTCGGGGAGCACTGAAGCTTTCTTT.

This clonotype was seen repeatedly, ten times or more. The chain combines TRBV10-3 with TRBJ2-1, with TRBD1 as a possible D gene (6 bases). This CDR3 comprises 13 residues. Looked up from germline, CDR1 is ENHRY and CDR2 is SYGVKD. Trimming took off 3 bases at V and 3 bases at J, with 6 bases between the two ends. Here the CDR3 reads CAISEQGYNEQFF. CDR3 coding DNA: TGTGCCATCAGTGAACAGGGCTACAATGAGCAGTTCTTC.

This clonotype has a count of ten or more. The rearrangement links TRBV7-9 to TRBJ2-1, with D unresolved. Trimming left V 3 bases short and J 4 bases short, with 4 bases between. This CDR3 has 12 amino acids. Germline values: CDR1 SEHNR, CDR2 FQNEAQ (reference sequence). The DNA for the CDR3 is TGTGCCAGCAGCTTCCCATACAATGAGCAGTTCTTC. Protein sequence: CASSFPYNEQFF.

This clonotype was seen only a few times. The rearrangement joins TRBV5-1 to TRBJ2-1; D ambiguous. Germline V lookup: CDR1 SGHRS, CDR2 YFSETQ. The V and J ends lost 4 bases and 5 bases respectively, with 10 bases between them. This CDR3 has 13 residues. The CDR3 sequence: CASSLRQNNEQFF. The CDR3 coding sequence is TGCGCCAGCAGCCTTAGGCAGAACAATGAGCAGTTCTTC.

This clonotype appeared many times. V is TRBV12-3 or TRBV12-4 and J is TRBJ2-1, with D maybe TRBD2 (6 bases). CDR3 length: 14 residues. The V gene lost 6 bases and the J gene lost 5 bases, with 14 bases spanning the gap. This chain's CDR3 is CASSRGATDNEQFF. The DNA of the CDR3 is TGTGCCAGCAGCCGCGGGGCAACGGACAATGAGCAGTTCTTC.

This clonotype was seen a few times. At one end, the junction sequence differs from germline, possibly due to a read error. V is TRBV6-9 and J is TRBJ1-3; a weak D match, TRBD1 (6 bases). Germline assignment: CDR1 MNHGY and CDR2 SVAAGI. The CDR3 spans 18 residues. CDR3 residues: CASSCNAPGALSENTIYF. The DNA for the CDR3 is TGTGCCAGCAGTTGCAACGCCCCAGGGGCCCTCTCTGAAAACACCATATATTTT.

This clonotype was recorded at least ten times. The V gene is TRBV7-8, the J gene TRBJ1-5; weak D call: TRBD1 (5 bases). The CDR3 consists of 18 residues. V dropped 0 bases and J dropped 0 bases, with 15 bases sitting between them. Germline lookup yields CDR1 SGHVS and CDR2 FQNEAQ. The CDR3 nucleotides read TGTGCCAGCAGCTTAGCGGAGGGGTGGAGGGGTAGCAATCAGCCCCAGCATTTT. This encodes CASSLAEGWRGSNQPQHF. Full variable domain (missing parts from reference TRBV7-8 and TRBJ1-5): GAGVSQSPRYKVAKRGQDVALRCDPISGHVSLFWYQQALGQGPEFLTYFQNEAQLDKSGLPSDRFFAERPEGSVSTLKIQRTQQEDSAVYLCASSLAEGWRGSNQPQHFGDGTRLSIL.

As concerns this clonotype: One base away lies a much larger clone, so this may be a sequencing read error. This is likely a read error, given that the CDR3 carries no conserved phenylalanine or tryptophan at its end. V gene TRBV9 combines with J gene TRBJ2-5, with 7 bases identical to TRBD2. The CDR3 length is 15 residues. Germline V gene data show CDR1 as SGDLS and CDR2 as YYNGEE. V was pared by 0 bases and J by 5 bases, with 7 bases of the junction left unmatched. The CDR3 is CASSVDGRPWETQYV. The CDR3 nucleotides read TGTGCCAGCAGCGTAGACGGGAGGCCCTGGGAGACCCAGTACGTC.

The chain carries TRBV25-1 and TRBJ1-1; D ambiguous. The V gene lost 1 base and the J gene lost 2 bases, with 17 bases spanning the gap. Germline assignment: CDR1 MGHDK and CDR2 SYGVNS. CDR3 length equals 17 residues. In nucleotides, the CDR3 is TGTGCCAGCAGTGAATGGGCCGCGCGGAGCGGAAACACTGAAGCTTTCTTT. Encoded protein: CASSEWAARSGNTEAFF.

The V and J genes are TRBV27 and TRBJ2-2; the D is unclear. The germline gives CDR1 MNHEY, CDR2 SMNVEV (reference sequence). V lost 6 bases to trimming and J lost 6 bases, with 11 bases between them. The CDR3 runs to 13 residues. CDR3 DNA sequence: TGTGCCAGCAGCCTTAGCTTTCCCGGGGAGCTGTTTTTT. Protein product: CASSLSFPGELFF.

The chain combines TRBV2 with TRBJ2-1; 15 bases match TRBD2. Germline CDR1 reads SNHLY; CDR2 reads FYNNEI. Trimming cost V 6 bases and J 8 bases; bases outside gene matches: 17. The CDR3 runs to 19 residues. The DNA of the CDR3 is TGTGCCAGCAGCGTAGGACTAGCGGGAGGGTCTTATTCACCCCATGAGCAGTTCTTC. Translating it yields CASSVGLAGGSYSPHEQFF.

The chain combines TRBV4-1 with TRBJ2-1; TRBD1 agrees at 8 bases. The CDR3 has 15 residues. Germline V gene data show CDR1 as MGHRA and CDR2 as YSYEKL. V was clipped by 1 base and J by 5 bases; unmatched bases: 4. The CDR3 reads CASSQVQGANNEQFF. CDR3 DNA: TGCGCCAGCAGCCAAGTGCAGGGGGCCAACAATGAGCAGTTCTTC.

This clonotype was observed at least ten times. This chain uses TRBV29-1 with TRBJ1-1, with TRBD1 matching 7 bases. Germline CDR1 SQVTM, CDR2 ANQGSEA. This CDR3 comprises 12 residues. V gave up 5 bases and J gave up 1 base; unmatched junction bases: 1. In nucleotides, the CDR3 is TGCAGCGTTCGGACAGGGAACACTGAAGCTTTCTTT. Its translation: CSVRTGNTEAFF.

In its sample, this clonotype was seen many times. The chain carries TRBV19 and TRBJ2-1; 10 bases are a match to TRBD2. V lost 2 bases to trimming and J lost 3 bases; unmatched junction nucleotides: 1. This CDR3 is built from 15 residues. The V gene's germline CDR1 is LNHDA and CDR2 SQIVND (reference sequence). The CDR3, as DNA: TGTGCCAGTAGTATACTAGCGGGAGACTACAATGAGCAGTTCTTC. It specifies CASSILAGDYNEQFF. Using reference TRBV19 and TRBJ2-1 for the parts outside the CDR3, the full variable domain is DGGITQSPKYLFRKEGQNVTLSCEQNLNHDAMYWYRQDPGQGLRLIYYSQIVNDFQKGDIAEGYSVSREKKESFPLTVTSAQKNPTAFYLCASSILAGDYNEQFFGPGTRLTVL.

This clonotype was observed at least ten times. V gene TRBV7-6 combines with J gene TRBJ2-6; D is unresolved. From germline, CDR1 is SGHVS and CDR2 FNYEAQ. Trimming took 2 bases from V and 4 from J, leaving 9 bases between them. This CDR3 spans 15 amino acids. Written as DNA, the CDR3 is TGTGCCAGCAGCTTAATGGCAGCCGGGGCCAACGTCCTGACTTTC. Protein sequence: CASSLMAAGANVLTF.

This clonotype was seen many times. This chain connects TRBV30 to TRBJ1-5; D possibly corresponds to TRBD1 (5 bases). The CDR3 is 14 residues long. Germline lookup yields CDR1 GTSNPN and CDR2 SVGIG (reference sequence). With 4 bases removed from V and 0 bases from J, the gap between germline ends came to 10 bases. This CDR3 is CAWNSDSSNQPQHF. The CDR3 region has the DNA TGTGCCTGGAATTCAGACAGTAGCAATCAGCCCCAGCATTTT.

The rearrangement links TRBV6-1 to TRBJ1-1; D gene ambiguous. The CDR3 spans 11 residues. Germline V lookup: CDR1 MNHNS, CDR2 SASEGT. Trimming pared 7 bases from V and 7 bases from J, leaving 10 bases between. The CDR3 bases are TGTGCCAGCACCCGAACCGGTGAAGCTTTCTTT. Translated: CASTRTGEAFF.

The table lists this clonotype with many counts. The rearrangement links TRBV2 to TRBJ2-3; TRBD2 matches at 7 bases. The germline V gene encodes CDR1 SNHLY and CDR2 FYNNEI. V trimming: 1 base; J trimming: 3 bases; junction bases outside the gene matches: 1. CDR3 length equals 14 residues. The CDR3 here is CASSEGGGTDTQYF. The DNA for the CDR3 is TGTGCCAGCAGTGAAGGCGGGGGAACAGATACGCAGTATTTT.

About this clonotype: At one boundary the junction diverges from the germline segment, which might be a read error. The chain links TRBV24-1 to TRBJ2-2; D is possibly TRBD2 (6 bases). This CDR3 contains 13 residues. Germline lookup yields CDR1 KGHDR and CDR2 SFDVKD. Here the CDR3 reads CAAGGVVAGDLFF. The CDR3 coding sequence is TGTGCCGCCGGGGGAGTCGTGGCCGGGGATCTGTTTTTT.

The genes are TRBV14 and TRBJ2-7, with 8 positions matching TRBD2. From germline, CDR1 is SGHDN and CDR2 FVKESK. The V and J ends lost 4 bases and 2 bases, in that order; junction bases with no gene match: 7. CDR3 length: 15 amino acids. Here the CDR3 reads CASSPLAGGPYEQYV. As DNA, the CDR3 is TGTGCCAGCAGCCCTCTGGCGGGGGGACCCTACGAGCAGTACGTC.

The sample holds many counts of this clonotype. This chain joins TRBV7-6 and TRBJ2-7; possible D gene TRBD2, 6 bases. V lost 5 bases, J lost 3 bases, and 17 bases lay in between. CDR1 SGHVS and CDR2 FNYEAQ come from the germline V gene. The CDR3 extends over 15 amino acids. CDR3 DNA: TGTGCCAGCAGCCCCTCGGGGGAGGCAAACTACGAGCAGTACTTC. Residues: CASSPSGEANYEQYF.

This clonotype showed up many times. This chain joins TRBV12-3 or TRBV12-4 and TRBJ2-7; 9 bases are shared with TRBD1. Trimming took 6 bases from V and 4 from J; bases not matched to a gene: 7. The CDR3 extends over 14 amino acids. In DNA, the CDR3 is TGTGCCAGCAGCCCAACCGGGACAGGGTACGAGCAGTACTTC. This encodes CASSPTGTGYEQYF.

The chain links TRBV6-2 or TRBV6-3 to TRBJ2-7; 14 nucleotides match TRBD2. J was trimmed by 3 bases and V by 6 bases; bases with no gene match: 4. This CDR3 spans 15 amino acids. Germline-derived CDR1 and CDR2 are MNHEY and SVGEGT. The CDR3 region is CASSLGLAGGYEQYF. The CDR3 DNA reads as TGTGCCAGCAGCCTCGGACTAGCGGGAGGCTACGAGCAGTACTTC.

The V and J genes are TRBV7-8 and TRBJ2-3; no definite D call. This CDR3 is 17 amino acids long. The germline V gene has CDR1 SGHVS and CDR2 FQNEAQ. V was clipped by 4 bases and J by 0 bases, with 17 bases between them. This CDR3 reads CASSSWTQAPSTDTQYF. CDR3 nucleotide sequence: TGTGCCAGCAGCTCATGGACGCAGGCCCCTAGCACAGATACGCAGTATTTT. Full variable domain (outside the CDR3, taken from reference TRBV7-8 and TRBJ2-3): GAGVSQSPRYKVAKRGQDVALRCDPISGHVSLFWYQQALGQGPEFLTYFQNEAQLDKSGLPSDRFFAERPEGSVSTLKIQRTQQEDSAVYLCASSSWTQAPSTDTQYFGPGTRLTVL.

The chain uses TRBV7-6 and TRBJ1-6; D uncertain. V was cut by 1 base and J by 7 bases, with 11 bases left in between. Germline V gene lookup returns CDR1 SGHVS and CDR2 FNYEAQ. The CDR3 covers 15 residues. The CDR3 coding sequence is TGTGCCAGCAGCTTAGTAGCCGGGTTCAATTCACCCCTCCACTTT. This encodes CASSLVAGFNSPLHF.

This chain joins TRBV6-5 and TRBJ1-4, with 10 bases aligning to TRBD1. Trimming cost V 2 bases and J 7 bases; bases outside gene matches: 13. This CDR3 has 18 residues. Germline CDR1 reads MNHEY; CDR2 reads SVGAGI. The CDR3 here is CASSYAYARDRGSEKLFF. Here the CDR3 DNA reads TGTGCCAGCAGTTACGCGTATGCCCGGGACAGGGGAAGTGAAAAACTGTTTTTT.